This T cell receptor beta chain is from a study of long-term antiretroviral therapy in people with HIV. No fewer than two post-ART and no fewer than one pre-ART PBMC samples existed for each donor. Per germline, CDR1 KGHSH and CDR2 LQKENI. With V trimmed by 5 bases and J by 6 bases, 8 bases remained unmatched. There are 15 residues in the CDR3. A note on this clone: Its antigen remains unidentified.

Study-wide results and caveats: Relative to transplant donor controls, diversity remained lower despite increasing after ART.

The assay used was immunoSEQ (version v3.0), run at survey level. Clones were sequenced by immunoSEQ multiplex PCR, and TCRdb holds only the in-frame ones, with some missing. The sample holds roughly 20,000 clones, about 89% seen once. The chain uses TRBV18 and TRBJ1-5, with TRBD1 matching 9 bases. This clonotype originated in a man aged 35-49 years with HIV. The specimen was unsorted PBMCs, collected 0.5 years after starting antiretroviral therapy. The CDR3, as DNA: TGTGCCAGCTCAGAGACGACAGGGGGTATTCAGCCCCAGCATTTT. It specifies CASSETTGGIQPQHF.